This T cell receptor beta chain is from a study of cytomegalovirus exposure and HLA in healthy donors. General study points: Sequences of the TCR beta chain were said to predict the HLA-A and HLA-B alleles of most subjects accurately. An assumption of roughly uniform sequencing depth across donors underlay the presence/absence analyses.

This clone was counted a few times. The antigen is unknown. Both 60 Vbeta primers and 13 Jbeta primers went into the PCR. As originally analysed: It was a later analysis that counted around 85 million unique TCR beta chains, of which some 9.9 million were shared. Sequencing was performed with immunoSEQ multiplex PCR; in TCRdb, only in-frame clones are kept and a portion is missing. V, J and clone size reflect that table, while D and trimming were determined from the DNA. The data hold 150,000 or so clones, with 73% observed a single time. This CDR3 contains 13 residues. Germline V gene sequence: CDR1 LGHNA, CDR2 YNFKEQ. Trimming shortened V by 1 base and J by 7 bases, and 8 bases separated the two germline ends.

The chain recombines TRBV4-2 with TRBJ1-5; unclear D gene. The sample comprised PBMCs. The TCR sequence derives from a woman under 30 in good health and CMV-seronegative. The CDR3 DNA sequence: TGTGCCAGCAGCCAAGGGCGCGGCCAGCCCCAGCATTTT. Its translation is CASSQGRGQPQHF.